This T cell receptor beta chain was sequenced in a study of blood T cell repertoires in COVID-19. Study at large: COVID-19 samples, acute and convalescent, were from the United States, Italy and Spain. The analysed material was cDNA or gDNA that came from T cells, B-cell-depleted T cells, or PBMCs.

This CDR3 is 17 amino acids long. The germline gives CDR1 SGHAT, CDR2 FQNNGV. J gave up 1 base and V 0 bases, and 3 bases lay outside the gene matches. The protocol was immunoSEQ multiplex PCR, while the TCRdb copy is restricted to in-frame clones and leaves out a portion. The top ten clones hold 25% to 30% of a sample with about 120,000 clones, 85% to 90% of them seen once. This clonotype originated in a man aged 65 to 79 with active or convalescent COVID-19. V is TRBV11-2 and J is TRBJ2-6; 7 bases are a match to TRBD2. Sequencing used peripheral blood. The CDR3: CASSLEQGGSGANVLTF. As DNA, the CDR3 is TGTGCCAGCAGCTTAGAGCAGGGAGGGTCTGGGGCCAACGTCCTGACTTTC. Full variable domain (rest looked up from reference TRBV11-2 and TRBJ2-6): EAGVAQSPRYKIIEKRQSVAFWCNPISGHATLYWYQQILGQGPKLLIQFQNNGVVDDSQLPKDRFSAERLKGVDSTLKIQPAKLEDSAVYLCASSLEQGGSGANVLTFGAGSRLTVL.